Listed below are T cell receptor beta chains from one sample, sequenced in a study of CD8 T cells in Susac syndrome. TCRdb reprocessed the immunoSEQ multiplex PCR reads with MiXCR, giving one entry per CDR3 protein. The data contain over 200,000 distinct CDR3 sequences, 85% to 95% of them seen just once; the ten biggest clones take up around 0.076%. The specimen sequenced was CD4+ T cells from PBMCs. Source of these receptors: a human donor with multiple sclerosis. Each CDR3 is given with its conserved first and last residue. Fields, in order: V gene, J gene, D gene, clone size, CDR3 protein, CDR3 DNA. The D gene is left open where the match is weak. Expanded clones get a size class; other rows say once, few or many, or leave the size out.

v_call: TRBV4-2
j_call: TRBJ2-5
d_call: TRBD1
clone_size: .
cdr3_aa: CASSQGLEDRDAETQYF
cdr3_nt: TGTGCCAGCAGCCAAGGCTTGGAGGACAGGGACGCGGAGACCCAGTACTTC

v_call: TRBV4-2
j_call: TRBJ1-5
d_call: .
clone_size: .
cdr3_aa: CASSQEGREGQPQHF
cdr3_nt: TGTGCCAGCAGCCAAGAAGGCAGGGAGGGGCAGCCCCAGCATTTT

v_call: TRBV30
j_call: TRBJ2-1
d_call: TRBD2
clone_size: .
cdr3_aa: CAWRGGSSYNEQFF
cdr3_nt: TGTGCCTGGAGGGGGGGGAGCTCCTACAATGAGCAGTTCTTC

v_call: TRBV20-1
j_call: TRBJ2-4
d_call: TRBD1
clone_size: .
cdr3_aa: CSAVPSTGGIGIQYF
cdr3_nt: TGCAGTGCTGTCCCTTCTACAGGGGGAATAGGTATTCAGTACTTC

v_call: TRBV29-1
j_call: TRBJ2-5
d_call: .
clone_size: .
cdr3_aa: CSVDTRGGETQYF
cdr3_nt: TGCAGCGTTGACACGAGGGGGGGAGAGACCCAGTACTTC

v_call: TRBV12-3/TRBV12-4
j_call: TRBJ1-5
d_call: .
clone_size: .
cdr3_aa: CASSPPPVNQPQHF
cdr3_nt: TGTGCCAGCAGTCCCCCCCCAGTCAATCAGCCCCAGCATTTT

v_call: TRBV7-7
j_call: TRBJ2-7
d_call: TRBD1
clone_size: .
cdr3_aa: CASSLGQGSSYEQYF
cdr3_nt: TGTGCTAGCAGCTTAGGACAGGGGAGCTCCTACGAGCAGTACTTC

v_call: TRBV15
j_call: TRBJ1-1
d_call: .
clone_size: .
cdr3_aa: CATSRSPGVPTFF
cdr3_nt: TGTGCCACCAGCAGATCCCCCGGAGTTCCTACTTTCTTT

v_call: TRBV3-1
j_call: TRBJ2-1
d_call: .
clone_size: once
cdr3_aa: CASSLSGGVFEQFF
cdr3_nt: TGTGCCAGCAGCCTCTCAGGCGGGGTTTTTGAGCAGTTCTTC

v_call: TRBV23-1
j_call: TRBJ1-5
d_call: .
clone_size: .
cdr3_aa: CASSQGDPNSNQPQHF
cdr3_nt: TGCGCCAGCAGTCAAGGGGACCCAAATAGCAATCAGCCCCAGCATTTT

v_call: TRBV18
j_call: TRBJ1-4
d_call: .
clone_size: .
cdr3_aa: CASSPSREKLFF
cdr3_nt: TGTGCCAGCTCACCTTCACGAGAAAAACTGTTTTTT